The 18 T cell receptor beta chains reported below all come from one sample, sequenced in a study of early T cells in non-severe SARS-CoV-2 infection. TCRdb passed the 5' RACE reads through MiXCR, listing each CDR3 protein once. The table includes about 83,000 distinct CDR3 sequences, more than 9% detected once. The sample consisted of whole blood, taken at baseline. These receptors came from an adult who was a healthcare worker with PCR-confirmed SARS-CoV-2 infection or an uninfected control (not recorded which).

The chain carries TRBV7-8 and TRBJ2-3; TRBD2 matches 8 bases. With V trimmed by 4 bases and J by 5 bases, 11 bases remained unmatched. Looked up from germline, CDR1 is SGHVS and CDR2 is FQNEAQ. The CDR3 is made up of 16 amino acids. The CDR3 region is CASSSRAGVYLDTQYF. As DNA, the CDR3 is TGTGCCAGCAGCTCAAGAGCGGGAGTTTATTTAGATACGCAGTATTTT.

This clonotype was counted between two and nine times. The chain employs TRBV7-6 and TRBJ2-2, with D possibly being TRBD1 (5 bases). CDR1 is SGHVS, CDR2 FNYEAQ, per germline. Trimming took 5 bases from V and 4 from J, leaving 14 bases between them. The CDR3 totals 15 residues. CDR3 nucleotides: TGTGCCAGCAGCCCCCGCCAGGGCTCCACCGGGGAGCTGTTTTTT. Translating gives CASSPRQGSTGELFF.

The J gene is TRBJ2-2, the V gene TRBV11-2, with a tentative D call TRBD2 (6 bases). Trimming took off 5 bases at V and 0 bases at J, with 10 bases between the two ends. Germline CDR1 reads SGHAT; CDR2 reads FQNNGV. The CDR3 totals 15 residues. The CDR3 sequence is CASSGGNPNTGELFF. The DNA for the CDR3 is TGTGCCAGCAGCGGCGGGAATCCGAACACCGGGGAGCTGTTTTTT.

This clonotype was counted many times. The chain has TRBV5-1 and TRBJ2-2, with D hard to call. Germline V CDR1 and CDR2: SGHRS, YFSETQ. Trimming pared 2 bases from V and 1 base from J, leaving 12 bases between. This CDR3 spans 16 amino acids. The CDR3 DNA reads TGCGCCAGCAGCTTCACGGGTATGGGGAACACCGGGGAGCTGTTTTTT. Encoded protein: CASSFTGMGNTGELFF.

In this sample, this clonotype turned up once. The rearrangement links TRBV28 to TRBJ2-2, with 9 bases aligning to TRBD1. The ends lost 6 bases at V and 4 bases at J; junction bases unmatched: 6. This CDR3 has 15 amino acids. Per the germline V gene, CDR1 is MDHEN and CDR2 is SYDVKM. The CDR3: CASSPGTGSTGELFF. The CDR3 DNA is TGTGCCAGCAGCCCCGGGACAGGGAGCACCGGGGAGCTGTTTTTT.

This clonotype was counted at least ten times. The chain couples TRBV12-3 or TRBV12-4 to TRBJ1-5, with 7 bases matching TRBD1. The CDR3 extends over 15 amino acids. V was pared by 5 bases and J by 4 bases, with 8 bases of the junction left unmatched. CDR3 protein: CASSPQGQLNQPQHF. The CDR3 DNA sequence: TGTGCCAGCAGTCCGCAGGGACAGCTGAATCAGCCCCAGCATTTT.

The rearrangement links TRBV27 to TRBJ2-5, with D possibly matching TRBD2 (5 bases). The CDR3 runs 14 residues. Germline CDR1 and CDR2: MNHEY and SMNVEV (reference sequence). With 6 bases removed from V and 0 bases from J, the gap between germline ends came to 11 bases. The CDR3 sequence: CASRSGRYQETQYF. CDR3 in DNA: TGTGCCAGCAGGAGCGGCAGGTACCAAGAGACCCAGTACTTC.

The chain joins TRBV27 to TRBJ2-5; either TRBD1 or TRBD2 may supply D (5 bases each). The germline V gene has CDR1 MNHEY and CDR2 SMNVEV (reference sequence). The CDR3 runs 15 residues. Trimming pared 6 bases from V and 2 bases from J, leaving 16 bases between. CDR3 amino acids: CASSPGALTQETQYF. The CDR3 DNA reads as TGTGCCAGCAGCCCCGGGGCACTCACGCAAGAGACCCAGTACTTC.

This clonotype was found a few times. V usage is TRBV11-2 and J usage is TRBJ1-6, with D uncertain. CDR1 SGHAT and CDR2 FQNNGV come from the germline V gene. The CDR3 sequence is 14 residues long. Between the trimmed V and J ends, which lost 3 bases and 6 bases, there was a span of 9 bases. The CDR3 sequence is CASSLVAVNSPLHF. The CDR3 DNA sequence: TGTGCCAGCAGCTTGGTGGCTGTTAATTCACCCCTCCACTTT.

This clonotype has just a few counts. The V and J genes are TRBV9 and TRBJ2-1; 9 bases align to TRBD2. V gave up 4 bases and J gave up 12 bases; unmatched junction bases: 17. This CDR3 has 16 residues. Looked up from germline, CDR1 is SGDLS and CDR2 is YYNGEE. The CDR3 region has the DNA TGTGCCAGCAGCCCAAGGACTAGCGAGGGGGAATACGCGCAGTTCTTC. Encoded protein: CASSPRTSEGEYAQFF.

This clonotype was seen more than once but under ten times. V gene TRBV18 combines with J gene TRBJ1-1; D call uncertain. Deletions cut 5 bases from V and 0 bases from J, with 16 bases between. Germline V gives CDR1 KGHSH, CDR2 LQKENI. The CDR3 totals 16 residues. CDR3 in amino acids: CASSEHRADMNTEAFF. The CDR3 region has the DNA TGTGCCAGCTCAGAACATAGGGCCGATATGAACACTGAAGCTTTCTTT. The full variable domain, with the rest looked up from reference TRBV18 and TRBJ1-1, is NAGVMQNPRHLVRRRGQEARLRCSPMKGHSHVYWYRQLPEEGLKFMVYLQKENIIDESGMPKERFSAEFPKEGPSILRIQQVVRGDSAAYFCASSEHRADMNTEAFFGQGTRLTVV.

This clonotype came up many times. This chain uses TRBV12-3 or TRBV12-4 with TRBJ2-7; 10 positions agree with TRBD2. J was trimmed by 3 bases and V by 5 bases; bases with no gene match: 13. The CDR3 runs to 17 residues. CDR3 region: CASSSPLMSGRDYEQYF. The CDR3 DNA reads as TGTGCCAGCAGTAGCCCTTTGATGAGCGGGAGGGACTACGAGCAGTACTTC.

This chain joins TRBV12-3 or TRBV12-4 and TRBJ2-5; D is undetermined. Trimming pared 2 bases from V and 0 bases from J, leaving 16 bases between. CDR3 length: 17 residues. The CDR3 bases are TGTGCCAGCAGTTTATCCCGGGCGGTACCGTACCAAGAGACCCAGTACTTC. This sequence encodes CASSLSRAVPYQETQYF.

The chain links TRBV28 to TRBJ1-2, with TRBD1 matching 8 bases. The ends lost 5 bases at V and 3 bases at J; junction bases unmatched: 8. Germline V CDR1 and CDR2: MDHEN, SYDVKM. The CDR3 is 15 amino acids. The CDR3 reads CASSPPGQAYYGYTF. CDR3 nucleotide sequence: TGTGCCAGCAGTCCACCGGGACAGGCTTACTATGGCTACACCTTC.

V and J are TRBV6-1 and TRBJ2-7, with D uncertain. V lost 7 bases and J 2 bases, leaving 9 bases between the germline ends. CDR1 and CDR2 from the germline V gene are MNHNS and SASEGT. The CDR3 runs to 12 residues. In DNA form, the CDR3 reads TGTGCCAGCACCAAGTCGACCTACGAGCAGTACTTC. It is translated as CASTKSTYEQYF.

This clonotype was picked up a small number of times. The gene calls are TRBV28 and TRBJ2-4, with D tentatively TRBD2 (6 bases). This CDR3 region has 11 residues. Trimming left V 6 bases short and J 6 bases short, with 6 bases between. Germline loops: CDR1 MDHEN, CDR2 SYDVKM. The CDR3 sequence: CASRGGNIQYF. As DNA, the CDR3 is TGTGCCAGCAGGGGGGGAAACATTCAGTACTTC.

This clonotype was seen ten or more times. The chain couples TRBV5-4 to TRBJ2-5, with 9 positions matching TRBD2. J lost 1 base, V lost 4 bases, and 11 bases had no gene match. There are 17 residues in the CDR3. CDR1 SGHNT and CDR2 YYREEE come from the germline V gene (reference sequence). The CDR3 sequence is CASSRVILAGPQETQYF. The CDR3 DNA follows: TGTGCCAGCAGCCGCGTTATCCTAGCGGGACCCCAAGAGACCCAGTACTTC.

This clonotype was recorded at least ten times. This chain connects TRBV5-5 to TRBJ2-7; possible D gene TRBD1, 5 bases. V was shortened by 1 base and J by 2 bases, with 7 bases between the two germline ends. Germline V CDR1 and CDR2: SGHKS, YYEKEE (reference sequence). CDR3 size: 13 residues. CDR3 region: CASSLTGTYEQYF. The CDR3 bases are TGTGCCAGCAGCTTGACAGGTACCTACGAGCAGTACTTC.